The 10 T cell receptor beta chains given below trace back to one sample, sequenced in a study of blood T cells in healthy people across ages. PCR was performed a second time for roughly 7 to 12 cycles using a sample-barcoded 5' primer and a J-beta primer mix. TCRdb passed the 5' RACE reads through MiXCR, listing each CDR3 protein once. Of roughly 1.4 million distinct CDR3 sequences in the sample, roughly 64% were seen once. Sample: blood. Receptors were obtained from a man between 18 and 29 years old in good health.

The chain carries TRBV6-2 or TRBV6-3 and TRBJ2-1; D possibly corresponds to TRBD2 (7 bases). The CDR3 has 16 amino acids. V was pared by 6 bases and J by 10 bases, with 25 bases between. Germline V CDR1 and CDR2: MNHEY, SVGEGT. In DNA, the CDR3 is TGTGCCAGCAGCCCTGGGGGGAGGGGGGTTAATATGGAGCAGTTCTTC. As protein: CASSPGGRGVNMEQFF.

This chain joins TRBV10-3 and TRBJ2-3; possibly TRBD1 or TRBD2 for D (5 bases each). Germline V gene sequence: CDR1 ENHRY, CDR2 SYGVKD. The CDR3 spans 16 residues. Between the trimmed V and J ends, which lost 3 bases and 4 bases, there was a span of 17 bases. The CDR3 region is CAISDPSRGTPDTQYF. CDR3 bases: TGTGCCATCAGTGATCCCAGCCGAGGGACCCCAGATACGCAGTATTTT.

This clonotype was seen a few times. The CDR3 DNA reads TGCAGTGCTAACCCTAGCGGGCTCTCCTACGAGCAGTACTTC. Its translation: CSANPSGLSYEQYF. The genes are TRBV20-1 and TRBJ2-7; TRBD2 agrees at 8 bases. Germline CDR1 and CDR2: DFQATT and SNEGSKA (reference sequence). The CDR3 extends over 14 amino acids. V dropped 4 bases and J dropped 0; count of bases not matched to a gene: 5.

This clonotype was recorded only once. V and J are TRBV29-1 and TRBJ1-1; 10 bases are a match to TRBD1. V dropped 6 bases and J dropped 5; count of bases not matched to a gene: 3. Germline V gives CDR1 SQVTM, CDR2 ANQGSEA. The CDR3 has 12 residues. CDR3 coding DNA: TGCAGCGTGGACAGGGGGATGACTGAAGCTTTCTTT. This translates into CSVDRGMTEAFF.

The gene calls are TRBV7-9 and TRBJ2-7; 8 bases agree with TRBD2. Germline lookup yields CDR1 SEHNR and CDR2 FQNEAQ (reference sequence). The J segment lost 0 bases and the V segment lost 5 bases, leaving 9 bases of the junction unmatched. The CDR3 loop spans 16 amino acids. The CDR3 DNA reads TGTGCCAGCAGCCCCAGTAGCGGGACATACTCCTACGAGCAGTACTTC. Translating it yields CASSPSSGTYSYEQYF.

The rearrangement links TRBV4-1 to TRBJ2-1; 7 bases are shared with TRBD1. The ends lost 0 bases at V and 9 bases at J; junction bases unmatched: 5. This CDR3 has 14 amino acids. Germline V CDR1 and CDR2: MGHRA, YSYEKL. CDR3 region: CASSQEGQASEQFF. In DNA, the CDR3 is TGCGCCAGCAGCCAAGAAGGACAGGCCAGTGAGCAGTTCTTC.

Only a few counts were recorded for this clonotype. The chain combines TRBV7-9 with TRBJ2-7; TRBD1 or TRBD2 may be the D gene (5 bases each). V lost 3 bases to trimming and J lost 3 bases, with 15 bases between them. Germline CDR1 SEHNR, CDR2 FQNEAQ (reference sequence). This CDR3 is built from 15 residues. In nucleotides, the CDR3 is TGTGCCAGCAGCTTTTCAGAGGGGAAGGGCTACGAGCAGTACTTC. Translating gives CASSFSEGKGYEQYF. The full variable domain, in which reference TRBV7-9 and TRBJ2-7 provide the parts outside the CDR3, is DTGVSQNPRHKITKRGQNVTFRCDPISEHNRLYWYRQTLGQGPEFLTYFQNEAQLEKSRLLSDRFSAERPKGSFSTLEIQRTEQGDSAMYLCASSFSEGKGYEQYFGPGTRLTVT.

In its sample, this clonotype was seen a few times. The chain joins TRBV20-1 to TRBJ2-7, with TRBD2 matching 8 bases. Trimming took 0 bases from V and 3 from J; bases not matched to a gene: 4. This CDR3 comprises 14 residues. The germline CDR1 and CDR2 sequences are DFQATT and SNEGSKA (reference sequence). The chain's CDR3 is CSARDRAGGYEQYF. CDR3 coding DNA: TGCAGTGCTAGAGATCGGGCGGGAGGCTACGAGCAGTACTTC.

Remarks on this clonotype: Germline is not matched at one junction end, which may reflect a read error. The rearrangement uses TRBV15 and TRBJ2-3, with 9 bases fitting TRBD2. Germline assignment: CDR1 LNHNV and CDR2 YYDKDF (reference sequence). The CDR3 loop spans 18 amino acids. CDR3 DNA sequence: TGTGTCACCAGCAGAGAGGAGATAGCGGGGGAACTCACAGATACGCAGTATTTT. It encodes CVTSREEIAGELTDTQYF.

The chain joins TRBV4-1 to TRBJ2-2, with D maybe TRBD1 (6 bases). The CDR3 has 15 amino acids. V was shortened by 1 base and J by 4 bases, with 10 bases between the two germline ends. The germline gives CDR1 MGHRA, CDR2 YSYEKL. The CDR3 here is CASSQGLQGTGELFF. CDR3 nucleotide sequence: TGCGCCAGCAGCCAAGGTTTACAGGGCACCGGGGAGCTGTTTTTT.